The 2 T cell receptor beta chains below come from one sample, sequenced in a study of T cell repertoires in cytomegalovirus infection. TCRdb re-analysed the reads in MiXCR, keeping a single row per CDR3 protein. The table has more than 140,000 distinct CDR3 sequences, roughly 6% seen once. Sequences were obtained from PBMCs. These receptors all stem from a human donor in good health (CMV status not recorded). Some clones in this sample may be carry-over from other donors' samples.

Ten or more counts support this clonotype. The chain couples TRBV7-8 to TRBJ2-7; the match to TRBD2 covers 7 bases. The germline V gene encodes CDR1 SGHVS and CDR2 FQNEAQ. This CDR3 contains 15 residues. The J segment lost 3 bases and the V segment lost 5 bases, leaving 10 bases of the junction unmatched. CDR3 DNA: TGTGCCAGCAGCCCCTCAGGTGGCGGGGGCTACGAGCAGTACTTC. Its translation is CASSPSGGGGYEQYF.

There are many counts of this clonotype. The chain carries TRBV12-5 and TRBJ2-3, with TRBD2 identical over 9 bases. Germline-derived CDR1 and CDR2 are LGHNT and FRNRAP. The V segment lost 0 bases and the J segment 6 bases; nucleotides outside the gene matches: 4. This CDR3 region has 15 residues. The CDR3 sequence: CASGLVTAGGDTQYF. DNA of the CDR3: TGTGCTAGTGGTTTGGTAACAGCGGGGGGTGATACGCAGTATTTT.